These 11 T cell receptor beta chains originate from one sample sequenced in a study of radiotherapy plus CTLA-4 blockade in lung cancer (dated by TCRdb to 2016 to 2019). Library creation used the immunoSEQ multiplex PCR assay. TCRdb provides this immuneACCESS table in a form limited to in-frame rearrangements. Some clones are lacking; in checked studies, under half of them reflect an unresolved V gene, and why the rest are absent is not known. The sample table shows some 120,000 clones, and about 80% are seen once. Less than 4% of the sample lies in the top ten. The input for sequencing was peripheral blood, taken from a patient treated with radiotherapy plus ipilimumab. These receptors originate from a human donor with non-small cell lung cancer that progressed on radiotherapy plus ipilimumab. Some clones in this sample may be carry-over from other donors' samples.

The chain carries TRBV7-8 and TRBJ2-2; D gene ambiguous. V lost 6 bases to trimming and J lost 6 bases, with 5 bases between them. CDR1 and CDR2 (germline): SGHVS, FQNEAQ. CDR3 size: 11 residues. The CDR3 DNA is TGTGCCAGCAGTCCCCCCGGGGAGCTGTTTTTT. Translating it yields CASSPPGELFF.

This clone was seen a handful of times. One end of the junction fails to match germline, which may point to a read error. The rearrangement uses TRBV7-7 and TRBJ2-3; D gene ambiguous. Germline V lookup: CDR1 SSHAT, CDR2 FNYEAQ (reference sequence). This CDR3 has 13 amino acids. This CDR3 is CASSADRTDTQYF. The DNA for the CDR3 is TGTGCTAGCAGTGCCGACCGCACAGATACGCAGTATTTT.

The J gene is TRBJ1-4, the V gene TRBV6-5; weak D call: TRBD1 (5 bases). V shed 2 bases and J shed 8 bases, with 12 bases lying between them. Germline values: CDR1 MNHEY, CDR2 SVGAGI. CDR3 length equals 14 residues. CDR3 DNA sequence: TGTGCCAGCAGTTACATGTCGGGGGTAGAAAAACTGTTTTTT. Residues: CASSYMSGVEKLFF.

The gene calls are TRBV6-4 and TRBJ2-7; possibly TRBD2 for D (7 bases). This CDR3 has 16 residues. CDR1 is MRHNA and CDR2 is SNTAGT in the germline V gene. V was trimmed by 0 bases and J by 5 bases, leaving 17 bases between them. The CDR3 loop reads CASSDSRLAGGHEQYF. For the CDR3, the DNA is TGTGCCAGCAGTGACTCACGACTAGCTGGGGGCCACGAGCAGTACTTC.

This clone was detected a few times. The chain uses TRBV5-8 and TRBJ1-4; weak D call: TRBD1 (6 bases). The germline gives CDR1 SGHTS, CDR2 YDEGEE. This CDR3 has 14 residues. CDR3 nucleotides: TGTCTGGGGGGCCGCTGGGCAACTAATGAAAAACTGTTTTTT. Encoded protein: CLGGRWATNEKLFF.

This chain joins TRBV5-4 and TRBJ2-2, with 7 nucleotides matching TRBD2. CDR1 is SGHNT, CDR2 YYREEE, per germline (reference sequence). V lost 6 bases and J lost 7; bases outside the gene matches: 12. The CDR3 has 15 residues. CDR3 amino acids: CASTPGLVFGGELFF. The CDR3 DNA reads as TGTGCCAGCACCCCCGGACTAGTCTTTGGCGGGGAGCTGTTTTTT.

This clone was found a few times. The V gene is TRBV2, the J gene TRBJ2-1; 8 bases map to TRBD2. CDR1 and CDR2 (germline): SNHLY, FYNNEI. V lost 6 bases and J lost 4; bases outside the gene matches: 8. The CDR3 length is 15 residues. CDR3: CASRPTSGIYNEQFF. The CDR3 coding sequence is TGTGCCAGCAGGCCCACTAGCGGAATATACAATGAGCAGTTCTTC.

This chain connects TRBV4-2 to TRBJ1-4; D gene ambiguous. This CDR3 is 17 amino acids long. V lost 0 bases and J 0 bases, leaving 11 bases between the germline ends. The V gene's germline CDR1 is LGHNA and CDR2 YNFKEQ. The DNA of the CDR3 is TGTGCCAGCAGCCAAGATCACATCTCAACAACTAATGAAAAACTGTTTTTT. Protein product: CASSQDHISTTNEKLFF.

The rearrangement links TRBV7-2 to TRBJ2-5; no reliable D call. The CDR3 is made up of 12 amino acids. Per the germline V gene, CDR1 is SGHTA and CDR2 is FQGNSA. The ends were cut back, 5 bases at V and 3 bases at J, with 7 bases in the middle. In nucleotides, the CDR3 is TGTGCCAGCAGCCGAAACGAAGAGACCCAGTACTTC. Amino acid sequence: CASSRNEETQYF.

The V gene is TRBV5-3, the J gene TRBJ2-3; D is perhaps TRBD1 (6 bases). TRBV5-3 is flagged as an ORF with uncertain function. V lost 4 bases and J lost 3, with 27 bases in between. The CDR3 is made up of 19 amino acids. CDR3 coding DNA: TGTGCCAGAAGCCTGGTCCCACAGGGTGCATTGACCTGGACAGATACGCAGTATTTT. This sequence encodes CARSLVPQGALTWTDTQYF.

The rearrangement uses TRBV4-3 and TRBJ2-1; perhaps TRBD1 as D (6 bases). The CDR3 covers 15 residues. Trimming stripped 4 bases from V and 3 bases from J, with 13 bases between. The germline V gene has CDR1 LGHNA and CDR2 YSLEER. The CDR3: CASSREGVGYNEQFF. As DNA, the CDR3 is TGCGCCAGCAGCCGAGAGGGGGTTGGCTACAATGAGCAGTTCTTC.